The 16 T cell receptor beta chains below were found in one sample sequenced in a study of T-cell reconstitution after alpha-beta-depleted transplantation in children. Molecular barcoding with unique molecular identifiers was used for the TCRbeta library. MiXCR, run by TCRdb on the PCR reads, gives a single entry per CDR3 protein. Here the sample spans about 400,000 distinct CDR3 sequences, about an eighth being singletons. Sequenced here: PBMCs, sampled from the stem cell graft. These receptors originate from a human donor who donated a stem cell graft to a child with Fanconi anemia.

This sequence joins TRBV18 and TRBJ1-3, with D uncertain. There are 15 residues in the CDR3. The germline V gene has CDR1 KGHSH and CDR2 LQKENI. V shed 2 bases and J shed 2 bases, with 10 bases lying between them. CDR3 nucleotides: TGTGCCAGCTCACCAAACAAAGGCCCTGGAAACACCATATATTTT. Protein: CASSPNKGPGNTIYF. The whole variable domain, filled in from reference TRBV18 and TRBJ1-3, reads NAGVMQNPRHLVRRRGQEARLRCSPMKGHSHVYWYRQLPEEGLKFMVYLQKENIIDESGMPKERFSAEFPKEGPSILRIQQVVRGDSAAYFCASSPNKGPGNTIYFGEGSWLTVV.

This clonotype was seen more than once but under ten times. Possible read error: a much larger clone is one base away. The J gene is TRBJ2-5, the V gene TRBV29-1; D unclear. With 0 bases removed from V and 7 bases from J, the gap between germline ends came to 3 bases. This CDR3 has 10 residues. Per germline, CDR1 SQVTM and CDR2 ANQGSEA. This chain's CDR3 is CSVEEGTQYF. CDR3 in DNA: TGCAGCGTTGAAGAGGGGACCCAGTACTTC.

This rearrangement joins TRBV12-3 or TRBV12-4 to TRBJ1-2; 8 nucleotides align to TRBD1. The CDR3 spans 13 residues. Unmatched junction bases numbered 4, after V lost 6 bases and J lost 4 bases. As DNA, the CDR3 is TGTGCCAGCAGCCGGGACAGGCTCTATGGCTACACCTTC. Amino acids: CASSRDRLYGYTF.

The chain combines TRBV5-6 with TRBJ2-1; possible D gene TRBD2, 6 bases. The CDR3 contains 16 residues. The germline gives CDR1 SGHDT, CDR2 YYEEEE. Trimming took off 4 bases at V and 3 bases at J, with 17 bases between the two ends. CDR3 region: CASSLRRLVLYNEQFF. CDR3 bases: TGTGCCAGCAGCCTACGCCGACTAGTTCTCTACAATGAGCAGTTCTTC. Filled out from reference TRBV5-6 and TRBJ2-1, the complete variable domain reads DAGVTQSPTHLIKTRGQQVTLRCSPKSGHDTVSWYQQALGQGPQFIFQYYEEEERQRGNFPDRFSGHQFPNYSSELNVNALLLGDSALYLCASSLRRLVLYNEQFFGPGTRLTVL.

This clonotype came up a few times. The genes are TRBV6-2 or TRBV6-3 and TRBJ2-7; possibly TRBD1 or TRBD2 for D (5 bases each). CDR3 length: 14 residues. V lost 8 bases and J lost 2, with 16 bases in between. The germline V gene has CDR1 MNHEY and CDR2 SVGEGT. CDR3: CASRTTGTAYEQYF. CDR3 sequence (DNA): TGTGCCAGCCGTACGACCGGGACCGCCTACGAGCAGTACTTC.

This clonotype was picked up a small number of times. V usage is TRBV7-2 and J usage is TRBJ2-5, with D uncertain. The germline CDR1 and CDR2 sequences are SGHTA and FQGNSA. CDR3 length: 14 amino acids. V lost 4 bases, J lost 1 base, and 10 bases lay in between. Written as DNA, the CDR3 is TGTGCCAGCAGCTACGACCCGATCCAAGAGACCCAGTACTTC. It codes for CASSYDPIQETQYF.

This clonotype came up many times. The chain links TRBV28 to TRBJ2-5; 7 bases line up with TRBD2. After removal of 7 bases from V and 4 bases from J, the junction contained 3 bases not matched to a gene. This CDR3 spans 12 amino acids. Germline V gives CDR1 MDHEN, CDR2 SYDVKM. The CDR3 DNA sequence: TGTGCCAGCACGACTAGCCCAGAGACCCAGTACTTC. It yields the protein CASTTSPETQYF.

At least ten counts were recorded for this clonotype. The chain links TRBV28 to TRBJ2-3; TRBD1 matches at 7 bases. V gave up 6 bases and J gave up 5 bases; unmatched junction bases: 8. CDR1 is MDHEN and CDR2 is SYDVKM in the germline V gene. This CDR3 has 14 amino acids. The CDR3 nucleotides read TGTGCCAGCAGCTTCACAGGGGTTAAAGATACGCAGTATTTT. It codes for CASSFTGVKDTQYF.

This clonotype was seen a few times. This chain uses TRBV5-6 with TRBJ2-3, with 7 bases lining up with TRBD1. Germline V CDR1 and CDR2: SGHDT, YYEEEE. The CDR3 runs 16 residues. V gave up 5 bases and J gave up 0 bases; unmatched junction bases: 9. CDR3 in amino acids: CASRPDTGASTDTQYF. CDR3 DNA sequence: TGTGCCAGCAGACCCGACACAGGGGCTAGCACAGATACGCAGTATTTT. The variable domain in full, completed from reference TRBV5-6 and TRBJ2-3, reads DAGVTQSPTHLIKTRGQQVTLRCSPKSGHDTVSWYQQALGQGPQFIFQYYEEEERQRGNFPDRFSGHQFPNYSSELNVNALLLGDSALYLCASRPDTGASTDTQYFGPGTRLTVL.

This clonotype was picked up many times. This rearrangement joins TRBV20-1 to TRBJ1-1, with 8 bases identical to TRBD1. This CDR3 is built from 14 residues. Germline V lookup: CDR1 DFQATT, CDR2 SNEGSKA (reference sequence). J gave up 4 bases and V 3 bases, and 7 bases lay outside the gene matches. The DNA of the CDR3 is TGCAGTGCTAGCCATACAGGGGGGAGCACTGAAGCTTTCTTT. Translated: CSASHTGGSTEAFF.

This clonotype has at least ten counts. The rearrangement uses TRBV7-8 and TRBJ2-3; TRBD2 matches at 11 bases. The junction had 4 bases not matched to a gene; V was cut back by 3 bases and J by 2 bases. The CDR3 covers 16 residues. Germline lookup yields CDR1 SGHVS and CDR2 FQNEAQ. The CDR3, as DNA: TGTGCCAGCAGCTTTTCTAGCGGGGGGCCCACAGATACGCAGTATTTT. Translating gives CASSFSSGGPTDTQYF.

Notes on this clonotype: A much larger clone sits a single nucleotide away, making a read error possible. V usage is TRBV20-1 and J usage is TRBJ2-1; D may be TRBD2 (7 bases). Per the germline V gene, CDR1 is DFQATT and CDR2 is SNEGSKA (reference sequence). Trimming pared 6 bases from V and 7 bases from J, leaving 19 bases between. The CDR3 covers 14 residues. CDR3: CSAQTSWGLNEQFF. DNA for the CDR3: TGCAGTGCCCAGACTAGCTGGGGGCTAAATGAGCAGTTCTTC.

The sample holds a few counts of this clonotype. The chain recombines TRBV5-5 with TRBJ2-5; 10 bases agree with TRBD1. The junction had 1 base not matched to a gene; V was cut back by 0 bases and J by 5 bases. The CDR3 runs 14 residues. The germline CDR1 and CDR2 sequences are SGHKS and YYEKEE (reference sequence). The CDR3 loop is CASSLEGQGETQYF. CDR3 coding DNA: TGTGCCAGCAGCTTGGAGGGACAGGGGGAGACCCAGTACTTC.

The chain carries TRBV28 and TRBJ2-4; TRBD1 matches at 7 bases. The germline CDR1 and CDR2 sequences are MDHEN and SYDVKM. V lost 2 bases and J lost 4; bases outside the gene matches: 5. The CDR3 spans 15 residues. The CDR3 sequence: CASSLPQGVKNIQYF. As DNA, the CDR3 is TGTGCCAGCAGTTTACCGCAGGGGGTAAAAAACATTCAGTACTTC.

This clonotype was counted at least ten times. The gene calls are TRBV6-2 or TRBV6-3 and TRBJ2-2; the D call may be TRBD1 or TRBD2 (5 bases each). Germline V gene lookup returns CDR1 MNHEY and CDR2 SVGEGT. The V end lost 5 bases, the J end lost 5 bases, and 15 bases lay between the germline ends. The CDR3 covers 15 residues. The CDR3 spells CASSTRDVRTGELFF. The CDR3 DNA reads TGTGCCAGCAGTACCCGGGACGTAAGGACCGGGGAGCTGTTTTTT.

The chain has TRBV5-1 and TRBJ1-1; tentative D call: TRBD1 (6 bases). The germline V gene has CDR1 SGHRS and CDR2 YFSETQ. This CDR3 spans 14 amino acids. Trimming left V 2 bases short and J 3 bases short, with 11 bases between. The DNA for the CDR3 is TGCGCCAGCAGCTTAACAGGGCCCTACACTGAAGCTTTCTTT. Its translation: CASSLTGPYTEAFF.